The TCR beta chain described here comes from a study of cytomegalovirus exposure and HLA in healthy donors. The PCR used 60 Vbeta and 13 Jbeta primers. Using immunoSEQ multiplex PCR, the repertoire was profiled, and TCRdb retains in-frame clones only, with some absent. The sample includes 200,000 or so clones, 60% to 85% of them seen just once. These donors, healthy bone marrow donors, were studied. Per the germline V gene, CDR1 is MNHEY and CDR2 is SMNVEV (reference sequence). Germline trimming cut 0 bases from V and 6 bases from J; bases unmatched to any gene: 4. The CDR3 consists of 15 residues. Source material: PBMCs. The sequence was obtained from a man in his forties in good health and CMV-seronegative. This chain uses TRBV27 with TRBJ1-5; 8 bases agree with TRBD1. This chain's CDR3 is CASSLSTQGAQPQHF. The CDR3 DNA reads as TGTGCCAGCAGTTTATCGACTCAGGGGGCTCAGCCCCAGCATTTT.